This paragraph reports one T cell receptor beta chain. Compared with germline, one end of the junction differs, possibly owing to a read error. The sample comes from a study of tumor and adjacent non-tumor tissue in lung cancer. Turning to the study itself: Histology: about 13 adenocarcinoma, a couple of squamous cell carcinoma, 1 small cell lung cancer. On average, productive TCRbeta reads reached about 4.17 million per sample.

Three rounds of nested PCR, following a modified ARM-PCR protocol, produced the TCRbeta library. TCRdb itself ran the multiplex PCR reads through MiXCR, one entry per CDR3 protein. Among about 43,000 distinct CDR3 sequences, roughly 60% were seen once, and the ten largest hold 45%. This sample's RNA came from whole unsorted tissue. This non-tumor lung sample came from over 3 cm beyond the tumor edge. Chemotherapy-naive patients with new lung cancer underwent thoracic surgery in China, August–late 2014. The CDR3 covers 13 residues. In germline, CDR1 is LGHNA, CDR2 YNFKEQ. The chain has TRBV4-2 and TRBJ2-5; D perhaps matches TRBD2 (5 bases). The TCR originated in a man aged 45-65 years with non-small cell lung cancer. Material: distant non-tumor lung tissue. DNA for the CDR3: TGTACCAGCGACTACAGCGACGCGGAGACCCAGTACTTC. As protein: CTSDYSDAETQYF.